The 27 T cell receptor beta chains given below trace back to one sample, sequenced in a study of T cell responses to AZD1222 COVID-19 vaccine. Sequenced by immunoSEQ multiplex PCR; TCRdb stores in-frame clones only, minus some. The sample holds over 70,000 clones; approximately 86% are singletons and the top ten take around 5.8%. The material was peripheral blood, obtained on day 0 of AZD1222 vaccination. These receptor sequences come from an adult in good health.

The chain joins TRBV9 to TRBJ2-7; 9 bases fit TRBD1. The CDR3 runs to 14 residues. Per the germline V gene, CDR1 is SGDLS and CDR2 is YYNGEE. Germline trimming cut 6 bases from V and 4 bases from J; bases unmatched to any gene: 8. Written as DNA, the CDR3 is TGTGCCAGCAACCCCCGGGGGACAGGGTACGAGCAGTACTTC. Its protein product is CASNPRGTGYEQYF.

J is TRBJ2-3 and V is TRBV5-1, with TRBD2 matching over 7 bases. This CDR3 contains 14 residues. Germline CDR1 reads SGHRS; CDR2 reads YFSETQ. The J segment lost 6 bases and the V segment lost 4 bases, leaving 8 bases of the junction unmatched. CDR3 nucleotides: TGCGCCAGCAGCATAAGCGGGATACGTGATACGCAGTATTTT. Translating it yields CASSISGIRDTQYF.

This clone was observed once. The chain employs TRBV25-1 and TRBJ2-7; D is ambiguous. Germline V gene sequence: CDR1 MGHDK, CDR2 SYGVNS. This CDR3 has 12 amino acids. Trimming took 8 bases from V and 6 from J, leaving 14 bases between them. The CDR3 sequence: CASWGNIGEQYF. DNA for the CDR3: TGTGCCAGCTGGGGTAACATTGGCGAGCAGTACTTC.

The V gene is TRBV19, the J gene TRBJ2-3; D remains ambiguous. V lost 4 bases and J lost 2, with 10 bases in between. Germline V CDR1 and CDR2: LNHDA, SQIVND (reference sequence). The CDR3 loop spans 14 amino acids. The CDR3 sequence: CASSRAHYTDTQYF. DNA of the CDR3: TGTGCCAGTAGTAGGGCCCACTACACAGATACGCAGTATTTT.

The CDR3 coding sequence is TGTGCCAGCAGCTTAGAGACTAGAGCCGATGAGCAGTTCTTC. Translated: CASSLETRADEQFF. The chain recombines TRBV7-9 with TRBJ2-1, with D possibly TRBD2 on 6 matching bases. This CDR3 is built from 14 residues. Per the germline V gene, CDR1 is SEHNR and CDR2 is FQNEAQ (reference sequence). Trimming removed 1 base from V and 8 bases from J, with 12 bases in between.

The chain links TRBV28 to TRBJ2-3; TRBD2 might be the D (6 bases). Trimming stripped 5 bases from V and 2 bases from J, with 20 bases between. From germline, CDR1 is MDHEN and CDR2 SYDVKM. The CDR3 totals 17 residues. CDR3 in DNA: TGTGCCAGCAGTGGGACGTACGGACTAACCGACACAGATACGCAGTATTTT. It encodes CASSGTYGLTDTDTQYF.

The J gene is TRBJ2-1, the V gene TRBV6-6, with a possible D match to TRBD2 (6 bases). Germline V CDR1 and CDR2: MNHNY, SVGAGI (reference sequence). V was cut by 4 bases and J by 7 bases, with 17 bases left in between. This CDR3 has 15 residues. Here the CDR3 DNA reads TGTGCCAGCAGTTCTCTTGGTGGGGGAGGAAATGAGCAGTTCTTC. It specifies CASSSLGGGGNEQFF.

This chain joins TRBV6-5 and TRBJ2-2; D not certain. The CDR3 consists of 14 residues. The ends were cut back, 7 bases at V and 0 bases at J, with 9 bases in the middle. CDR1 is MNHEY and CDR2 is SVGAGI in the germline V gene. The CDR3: CASKPDPNTGELFF. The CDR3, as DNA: TGTGCCAGCAAACCGGACCCGAACACCGGGGAGCTGTTTTTT.

DNA for the CDR3: TGTGCCAGCAGCTTATGGGGACAGGGGTCCGAGCAGTACTTC. This gives the protein CASSLWGQGSEQYF. This sequence joins TRBV11-2 and TRBJ2-7; 10 bases agree with TRBD1. Trimming took 2 bases from V and 6 from J; bases not matched to a gene: 4. The germline gives CDR1 SGHAT, CDR2 FQNNGV. There are 14 residues in the CDR3.

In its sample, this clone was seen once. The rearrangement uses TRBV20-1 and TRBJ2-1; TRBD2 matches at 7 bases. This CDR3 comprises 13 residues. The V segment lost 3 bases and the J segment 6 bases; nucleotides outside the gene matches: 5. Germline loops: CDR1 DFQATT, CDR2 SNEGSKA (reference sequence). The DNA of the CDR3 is TGCAGTGCTAGTCCAGCGGGATTCAATGAGCAGTTCTTC. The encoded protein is CSASPAGFNEQFF.

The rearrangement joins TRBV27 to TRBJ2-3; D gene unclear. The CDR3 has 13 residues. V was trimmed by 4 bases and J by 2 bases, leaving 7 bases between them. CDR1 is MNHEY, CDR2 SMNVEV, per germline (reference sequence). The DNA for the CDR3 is TGTGCCAGCAGTTCTCTAAACACAGATACGCAGTATTTT. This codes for CASSSLNTDTQYF.

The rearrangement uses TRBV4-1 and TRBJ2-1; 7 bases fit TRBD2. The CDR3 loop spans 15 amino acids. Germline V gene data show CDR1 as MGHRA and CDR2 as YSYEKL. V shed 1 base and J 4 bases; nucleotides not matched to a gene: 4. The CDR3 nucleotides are TGCGCCAGCAGCCAAGGCCTAGCGGCTTACAATGAGCAGTTCTTC. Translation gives CASSQGLAAYNEQFF.

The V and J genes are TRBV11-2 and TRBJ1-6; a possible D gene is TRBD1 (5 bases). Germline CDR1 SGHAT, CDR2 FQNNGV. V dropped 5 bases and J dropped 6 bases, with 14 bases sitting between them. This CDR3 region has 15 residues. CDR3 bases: TGTGCCAGCAGCACCCGGGACGTCGGTAATTCACCCCTCCACTTT. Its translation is CASSTRDVGNSPLHF.

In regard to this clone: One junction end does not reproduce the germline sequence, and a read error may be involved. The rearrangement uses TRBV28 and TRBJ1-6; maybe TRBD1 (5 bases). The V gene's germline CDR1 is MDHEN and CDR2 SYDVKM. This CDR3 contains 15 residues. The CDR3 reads CASSLSSPGNSPLHF. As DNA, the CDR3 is TGTGCCAGCAGCTTATCATCGCCAGGGAATTCACCCCTCCACTTT.

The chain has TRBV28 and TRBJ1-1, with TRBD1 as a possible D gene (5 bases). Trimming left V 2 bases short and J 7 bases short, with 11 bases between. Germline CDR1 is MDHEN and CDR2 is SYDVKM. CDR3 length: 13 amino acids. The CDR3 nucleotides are TGTGCCAGCAGTTTACGAGGGGCTGGTGAAGCTTTCTTT. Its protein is CASSLRGAGEAFF.

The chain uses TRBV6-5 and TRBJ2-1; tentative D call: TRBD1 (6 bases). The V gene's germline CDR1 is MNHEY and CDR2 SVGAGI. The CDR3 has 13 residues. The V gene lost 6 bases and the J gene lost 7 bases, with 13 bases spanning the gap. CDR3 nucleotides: TGTGCCAGCAGGGATGGACAGAGGAATGAGCAGTTCTTC. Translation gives CASRDGQRNEQFF.

CDR3 DNA: TGTGCCAGTAGTATAGGTCCGCTAAGGGGGAGTCATAACGAGCAGTACTTC. As protein: CASSIGPLRGSHNEQYF. This sequence joins TRBV19 and TRBJ2-7; maybe TRBD1 (6 bases). This CDR3 comprises 17 residues. Deletions cut 1 base from V and 5 bases from J, with 21 bases between. Germline CDR1 reads LNHDA; CDR2 reads SQIVND (reference sequence).

CDR3: CASSFLRYSLNEKLFF. The CDR3 DNA reads TGTGCCAGCAGTTTTTTGAGGTACAGCCTTAATGAAAAACTGTTTTTT. The chain employs TRBV28 and TRBJ1-4; D not certain. Germline V lookup: CDR1 MDHEN, CDR2 SYDVKM. The CDR3 sequence is 16 residues long. V dropped 3 bases and J dropped 4 bases, with 15 bases sitting between them.

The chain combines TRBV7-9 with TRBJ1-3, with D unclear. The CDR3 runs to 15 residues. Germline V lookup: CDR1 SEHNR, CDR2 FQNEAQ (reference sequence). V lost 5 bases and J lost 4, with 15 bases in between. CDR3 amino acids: CASSPRGQGGNTIYF. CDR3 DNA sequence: TGTGCCAGCAGCCCTCGAGGGCAAGGAGGAAACACCATATATTTT.

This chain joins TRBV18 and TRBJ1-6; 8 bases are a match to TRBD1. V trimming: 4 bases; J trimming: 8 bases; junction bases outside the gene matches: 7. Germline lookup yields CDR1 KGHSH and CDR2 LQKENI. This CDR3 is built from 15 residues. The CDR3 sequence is CASSLGQGMDSPLHF. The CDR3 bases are TGTGCCAGCTCACTAGGACAGGGAATGGATTCACCCCTCCACTTT.

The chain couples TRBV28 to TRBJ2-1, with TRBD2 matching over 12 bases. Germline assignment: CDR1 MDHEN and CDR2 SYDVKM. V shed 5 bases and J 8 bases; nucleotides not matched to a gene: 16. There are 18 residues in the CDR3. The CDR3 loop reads CASSISAPTSGRLYEQFF. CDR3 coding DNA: TGTGCCAGCAGTATTAGCGCCCCCACTAGCGGGAGGCTCTATGAGCAGTTCTTC.

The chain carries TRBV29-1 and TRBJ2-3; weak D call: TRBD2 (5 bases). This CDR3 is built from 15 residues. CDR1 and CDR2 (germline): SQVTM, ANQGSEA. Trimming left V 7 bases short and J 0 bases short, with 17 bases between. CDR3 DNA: TGCAGCGCCCGCGGAGGCTCGACTAGCACAGATACGCAGTATTTT. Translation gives CSARGGSTSTDTQYF.

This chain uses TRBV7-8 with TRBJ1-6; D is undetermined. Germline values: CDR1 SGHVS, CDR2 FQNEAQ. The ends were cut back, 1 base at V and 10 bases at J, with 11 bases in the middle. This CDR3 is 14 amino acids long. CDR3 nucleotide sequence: TGTGCCAGCAGCTTAGGGAGCGAGAACTCACCCCTCCACTTT. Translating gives CASSLGSENSPLHF.

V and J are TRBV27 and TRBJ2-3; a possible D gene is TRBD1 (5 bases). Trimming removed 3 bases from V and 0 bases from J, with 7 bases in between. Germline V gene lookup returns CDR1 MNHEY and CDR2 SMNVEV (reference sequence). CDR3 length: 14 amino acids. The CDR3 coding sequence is TGTGCCAGCAGTTTCAGACAGAGCACAGATACGCAGTATTTT. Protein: CASSFRQSTDTQYF.

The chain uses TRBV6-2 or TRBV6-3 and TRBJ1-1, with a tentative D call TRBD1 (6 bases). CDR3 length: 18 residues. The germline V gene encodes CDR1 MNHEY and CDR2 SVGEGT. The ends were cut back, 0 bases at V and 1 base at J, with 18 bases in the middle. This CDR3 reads CASSYSSLDFRGNTEAFF. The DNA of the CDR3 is TGTGCCAGCAGTTACTCGAGCCTGGATTTCAGGGGGAACACTGAAGCTTTCTTT.

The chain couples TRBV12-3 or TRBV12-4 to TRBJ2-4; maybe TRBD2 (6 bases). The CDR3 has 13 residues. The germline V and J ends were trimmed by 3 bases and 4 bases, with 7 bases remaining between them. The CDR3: CASSFGGKNIQYF. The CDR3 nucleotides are TGTGCCAGCAGTTTCGGAGGGAAAAACATTCAGTACTTC.

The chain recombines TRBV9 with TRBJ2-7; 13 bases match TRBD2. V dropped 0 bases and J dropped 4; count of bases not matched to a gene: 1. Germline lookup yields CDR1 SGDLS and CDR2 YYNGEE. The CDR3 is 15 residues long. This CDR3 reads CASSVGTSGSYEQYF. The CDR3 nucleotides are TGTGCCAGCAGCGTAGGGACTAGCGGGAGTTACGAGCAGTACTTC. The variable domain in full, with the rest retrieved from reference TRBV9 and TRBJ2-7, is DSGVTQTPKHLITATGQRVTLRCSPRSGDLSVYWYQQSLDQGLQFLIQYYNGEERAKGNILERFSAQQFPDLHSELNLSSLELGDSALYFCASSVGTSGSYEQYFGPGTRLTVT.